This TCR beta chain was retrieved from a study of cytomegalovirus exposure and HLA in healthy donors. Per germline, CDR1 LNHDA and CDR2 SQIVND (reference sequence). The CDR3 is 13 amino acids. With 6 bases removed from V and 4 bases from J, the gap between germline ends came to 10 bases. Note on this clone: Antigen: not known.

Sequencing used immunoSEQ multiplex PCR; TCRdb keeps in-frame clones, though not all of them. The sample contains tens of thousands of clones, less than 85% of which appear only once. Study-level points and caveats: The investigators catalogued some 160 TCR beta chains as cytomegalovirus-associated.

V is TRBV19 and J is TRBJ1-5, with a tentative D call TRBD1 (5 bases). Sequencing input: PBMCs. This TCR came from a man younger than 30 in good health and CMV-seropositive. CDR3 DNA: TGTGCCAGTAGCCCCGACAGTAATCAGCCCCAGCATTTT. Its translation: CASSPDSNQPQHF.